Below, 2 T cell receptor beta chains from the same sample are listed, as sequenced in a study of blood T cells in healthy people across ages. Together with a sample-barcoded 5' primer, a J-beta primer mix was included in a second PCR lasting about 7 to 11 cycles. TCRdb redid the calling of the 5' RACE reads with MiXCR, one entry per CDR3 protein. The sample has fewer than 650,000 distinct CDR3 sequences, about 29% seen once. These records were also assigned to another study, of T cells of mothers and their children.

Sequenced input: blood. The source is a boy aged 2 to 9 in good health.

CDR3 DNA sequence: TGTGCCAGCAGTTTACGCGGTACTACCTACAATGAGCAGTTCTTC. Translating it yields CASSLRGTTYNEQFF. This chain connects TRBV27 to TRBJ2-1; D gene uncertain. Per germline, CDR1 MNHEY and CDR2 SMNVEV (reference sequence). The CDR3 is 15 amino acids. V dropped 2 bases and J dropped 2 bases, with 10 bases sitting between them.

This clonotype turned up a few times. This chain connects TRBV7-2 to TRBJ1-3; D gene unclear. The CDR3 is made up of 13 amino acids. V shed 2 bases and J shed 4 bases, with 6 bases lying between them. Looked up from germline, CDR1 is SGHTA and CDR2 is FQGNSA. Here the CDR3 reads CASSLYGGNTIYF. In DNA, the CDR3 is TGTGCCAGCAGCTTATATGGAGGAAACACCATATATTTT.